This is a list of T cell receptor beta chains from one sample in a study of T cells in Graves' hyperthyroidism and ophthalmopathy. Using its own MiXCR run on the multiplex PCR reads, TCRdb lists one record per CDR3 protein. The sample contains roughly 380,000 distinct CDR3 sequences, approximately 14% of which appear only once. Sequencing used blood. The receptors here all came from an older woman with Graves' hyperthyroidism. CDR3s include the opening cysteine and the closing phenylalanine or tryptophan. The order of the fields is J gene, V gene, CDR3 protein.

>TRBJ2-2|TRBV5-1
CASSLGFTGELFF
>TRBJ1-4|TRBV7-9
CASSHIKGTNEKLFF
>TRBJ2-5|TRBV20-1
CSARVTAGQETQYF
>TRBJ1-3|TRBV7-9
CASSNGGANTIYF
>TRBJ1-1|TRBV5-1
CASSLGTGGNTEAFF
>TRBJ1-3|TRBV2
CASSEVAGNTIYF
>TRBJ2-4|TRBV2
CASRDDPIQYF
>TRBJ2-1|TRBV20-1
CSAREDRGHQQFF
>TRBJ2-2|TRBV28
CASLDRELFF
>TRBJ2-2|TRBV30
CAWSVPHTGELFF
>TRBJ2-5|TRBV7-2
CASSLSRRGIDLQETQYF
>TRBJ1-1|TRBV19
CASSIEPSEAFF
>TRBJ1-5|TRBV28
CASSLHNGLPQHF
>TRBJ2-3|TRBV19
CASSIHGDTDTQYF
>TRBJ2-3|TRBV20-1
CSGRTSGTTDTQYF
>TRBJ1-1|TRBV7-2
CASSGGGPTEAFF
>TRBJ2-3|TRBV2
CASRARVAGADTQYF
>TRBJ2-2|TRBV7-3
CASSPRTGGFGELFF
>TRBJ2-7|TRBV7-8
CASSLAGGRSYEQYF
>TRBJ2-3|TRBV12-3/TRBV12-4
CASSPRTGSYSTDTQYF
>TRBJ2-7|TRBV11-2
CASSILVLGEQYF
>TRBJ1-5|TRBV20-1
CSANGGVGNQPQHF
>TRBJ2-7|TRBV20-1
CSARDLGQEQYF
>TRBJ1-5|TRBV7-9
CASSSQGAANQPQHF
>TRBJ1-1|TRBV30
CAWTLPGNTEAFF
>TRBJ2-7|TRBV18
CASSRRYVYEQYF
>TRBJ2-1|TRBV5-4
CASSPYGQGSTYNEQFF
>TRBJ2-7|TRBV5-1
CASSLFPETYEQYF
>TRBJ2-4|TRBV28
CASRRGQGGIKNIQYF
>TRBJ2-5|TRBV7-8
CASSFYRKGRQETQYF
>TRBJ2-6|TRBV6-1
CASWGQGGGANVLTF
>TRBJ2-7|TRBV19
CASSDPAGSSYEQYF
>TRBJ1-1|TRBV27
CASRPPGFVNTEAFF
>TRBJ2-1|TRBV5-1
CASRLADYNEQFF
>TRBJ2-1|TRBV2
CASMGLAAYNEQFF